Each of the 17 T cell receptor beta chains below was sequenced from the same sample in a study of blood T cell repertoires in COVID-19. Using immunoSEQ multiplex PCR, the repertoire was profiled, and TCRdb retains in-frame clones only, with some absent. The repertoire includes some 120,000 clones, 70% to 85% of them detected once, and less than 8% sits in the top ten. Material: peripheral blood. The receptors were gathered from a man between 65 and 79 years old with active or convalescent COVID-19.

J is TRBJ2-5 and V is TRBV11-2; TRBD1 matches at 8 bases. Germline V gene data show CDR1 as SGHAT and CDR2 as FQNNGV. The CDR3 consists of 13 residues. With V trimmed by 4 bases and J by 5 bases, 3 bases remained unmatched. The CDR3 DNA is TGTGCCAGCAGCTACCAGGGGGCTGAGACCCAGTACTTC. Residues: CASSYQGAETQYF.

The chain combines TRBV30 with TRBJ1-1, with unresolved D. V dropped 6 bases and J dropped 3 bases, with 8 bases sitting between them. Germline CDR1 and CDR2: GTSNPN and SVGIG (reference sequence). There are 11 residues in the CDR3. CDR3 protein: CACSRDTEAFF. CDR3 in DNA: TGTGCCTGCAGCCGGGACACTGAAGCTTTCTTT.

This clone was seen more than once but under ten times. V gene TRBV18 combines with J gene TRBJ1-3; 7 bases are a match to TRBD1. V was clipped by 4 bases and J by 0 bases; unmatched bases: 6. Per germline, CDR1 KGHSH and CDR2 LQKENI. The CDR3 is made up of 16 amino acids. The CDR3 region is CASSRDSTRSGNTIYF. Here the CDR3 DNA reads TGTGCCAGCTCACGGGACAGCACCCGCTCTGGAAACACCATATATTTT.

The chain uses TRBV7-9 and TRBJ1-6; D unresolved. The CDR3 has 14 amino acids. Germline V gives CDR1 SEHNR, CDR2 FQNEAQ (reference sequence). V was pared by 2 bases and J by 10 bases, with 12 bases between. The CDR3 region is CASSLPTFGSPLHF. The CDR3 DNA follows: TGTGCCAGCAGCTTACCGACTTTCGGGTCACCCCTCCACTTT.

V is TRBV10-3 and J is TRBJ2-3; 7 positions match TRBD2. Germline-derived CDR1 and CDR2 are ENHRY and SYGVKD. Trimming cost V 4 bases and J 9 bases; bases outside gene matches: 4. CDR3 size: 12 residues. The CDR3 loop is CAISGTSDTQYF. The CDR3 region has the DNA TGTGCCATCAGTGGGACTAGTGACACGCAGTATTTT.

This clone was detected a few times. The V gene is TRBV7-9, the J gene TRBJ2-7; TRBD2 aligns across 15 bases. With 5 bases clipped from V and 4 bases from J, the junction kept 12 bases outside the gene matches. The length of the CDR3 is 18 residues. CDR1 is SEHNR and CDR2 is FQNEAQ in the germline V gene (reference sequence). In DNA, the CDR3 is TGTGCCAGCAGCGGGAGGACTAGCGGGAGGGCCTTTCAATACGAGCAGTACTTC. It is translated as CASSGRTSGRAFQYEQYF.

This clone has a single count. The chain is built from TRBV11-3 and TRBJ2-3; 10 positions agree with TRBD1. With 5 bases clipped from V and 1 base from J, the junction kept 3 bases outside the gene matches. CDR3 length: 15 residues. Germline loops: CDR1 SGHNT, CDR2 YENEEA. For the CDR3, the DNA is TGTGCCAGCAGCCCTGGGACAGGGGGCACAGATACGCAGTATTTT. This codes for CASSPGTGGTDTQYF.

This chain joins TRBV5-5 and TRBJ2-3; 10 nucleotides align to TRBD2. Losses at the gene ends were 6 bases for V and 1 base for J; bases not matched to a gene: 5. This CDR3 has 15 residues. Germline V gene data show CDR1 as SGHKS and CDR2 as YYEKEE (reference sequence). This CDR3 reads CASTLGLAGTDTQYF. CDR3 in DNA: TGTGCCAGCACCCTTGGACTAGCGGGCACAGATACGCAGTATTTT.

The V gene is TRBV7-3, the J gene TRBJ1-5; the match to TRBD1 covers 7 bases. From germline, CDR1 is SGHTA and CDR2 FQGTGA. CDR3 size: 13 residues. After removal of 2 bases from V and 5 bases from J, the junction contained 0 bases not matched to a gene. The DNA for the CDR3 is TGTGCCAGCAGCTTAGACAGGGATCAGCCCCAGCATTTT. It yields the protein CASSLDRDQPQHF.

This clone was detected only once. The chain is built from TRBV11-3 and TRBJ2-5; 10 bases fit TRBD2. Germline CDR1 is SGHNT and CDR2 is YENEEA. Trimming took 5 bases from V and 1 from J; bases not matched to a gene: 7. CDR3 length: 16 residues. CDR3 bases: TGTGCCAGCAGCCCGGGAGCGGGGGGGTCCCAAGAGACCCAGTACTTC. Its protein is CASSPGAGGSQETQYF.

This clone was picked up one time. This chain uses TRBV5-1 with TRBJ2-5, with a weak D call TRBD2 (6 bases). The CDR3 runs to 14 residues. V dropped 4 bases and J dropped 2 bases, with 12 bases sitting between them. Germline assignment: CDR1 SGHRS and CDR2 YFSETQ. Here the CDR3 reads CASSPGTSQETQYF. The DNA of the CDR3 is TGCGCCAGCAGCCCGGGGACTTCGCAAGAGACCCAGTACTTC.

The V call is TRBV29-1, the J call TRBJ2-5, with D possibly matching TRBD1 (6 bases). Germline loops: CDR1 SQVTM, CDR2 ANQGSEA. The germline V and J ends were trimmed by 7 bases and 1 base, with 13 bases remaining between them. The CDR3 extends over 13 amino acids. The CDR3 DNA follows: TGCAGCGCTCAACAGGGTAGCCAAGAGACCCAGTACTTC. Translation: CSAQQGSQETQYF.

This clone was counted only a few times. V and J are TRBV11-3 and TRBJ2-7; possibly TRBD1 for D (5 bases). The CDR3 runs to 15 residues. V lost 5 bases, J lost 2 bases, and 16 bases lay in between. Germline V lookup: CDR1 SGHNT, CDR2 YENEEA. CDR3 region: CASSKQRGETYEQYF. CDR3 nucleotides: TGTGCCAGCAGCAAGCAAAGGGGCGAAACCTACGAGCAGTACTTC. The entire variable domain, with the rest obtained from reference TRBV11-3 and TRBJ2-7, is as follows: EAGVVQSPRYKIIEKKQPVAFWCNPISGHNTLYWYLQNLGQGPELLIRYENEEAVDDSQLPKDRFSAERLKGVDSTLKIQPAELGDSAVYLCASSKQRGETYEQYFGPGTRLTVT.

This chain uses TRBV28 with TRBJ1-2; D is possibly TRBD1 (6 bases). This CDR3 is built from 13 residues. Germline V gene lookup returns CDR1 MDHEN and CDR2 SYDVKM. V was shortened by 2 bases and J by 9 bases, with 13 bases between the two germline ends. For the CDR3, the DNA is TGTGCCAGCAGTTTAGAGGGGGTTGTTAGCTACACCTTC. It is translated as CASSLEGVVSYTF.

The genes are TRBV4-1 and TRBJ1-5; the match to TRBD1 covers 7 bases. The CDR3 runs 19 residues. Losses at the gene ends were 3 bases for V and 3 bases for J; bases not matched to a gene: 17. Looked up from germline, CDR1 is MGHRA and CDR2 is YSYEKL. The CDR3 is CASSQPPRVGGLINQPQHF. Here the CDR3 DNA reads TGCGCCAGCAGCCAGCCGCCGCGGGTAGGGGGCTTGATCAATCAGCCCCAGCATTTT.

This clone was counted a few times. V is TRBV9 and J is TRBJ1-1; D unclear. This CDR3 has 12 residues. V was clipped by 1 base and J by 7 bases, with 8 bases between them. Per germline, CDR1 SGDLS and CDR2 YYNGEE. The CDR3 bases are TGTGCCAGCAGCGTACGCGGTGGTGAAGCTTTCTTT. Translated: CASSVRGGEAFF.

This clone has only one observation. The chain carries TRBV7-2 and TRBJ2-5, with 8 bases aligning to TRBD2. This CDR3 has 14 residues. Trimming cost V 8 bases and J 4 bases; bases outside gene matches: 9. Germline CDR1 is SGHTA and CDR2 is FQGNSA. In DNA form, the CDR3 reads TGTGCCAGCGGATTAGCGGGGAGGGGAGAGACCCAGTACTTC. It is translated as CASGLAGRGETQYF.